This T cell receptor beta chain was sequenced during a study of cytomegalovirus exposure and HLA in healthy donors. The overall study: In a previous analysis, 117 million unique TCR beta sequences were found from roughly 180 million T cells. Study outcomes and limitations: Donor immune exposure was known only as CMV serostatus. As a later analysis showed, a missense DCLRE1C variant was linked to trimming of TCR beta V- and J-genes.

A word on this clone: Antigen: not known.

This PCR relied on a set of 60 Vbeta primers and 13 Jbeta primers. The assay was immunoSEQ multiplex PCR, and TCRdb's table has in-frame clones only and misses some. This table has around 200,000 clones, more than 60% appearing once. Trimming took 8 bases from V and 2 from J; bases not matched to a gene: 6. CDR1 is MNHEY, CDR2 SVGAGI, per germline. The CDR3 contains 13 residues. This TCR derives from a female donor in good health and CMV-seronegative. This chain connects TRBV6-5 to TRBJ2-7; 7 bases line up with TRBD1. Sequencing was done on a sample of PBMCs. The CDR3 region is CASGDRQTYEQYF. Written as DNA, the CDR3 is TGTGCCAGCGGGGACAGACAGACCTACGAGCAGTACTTC.